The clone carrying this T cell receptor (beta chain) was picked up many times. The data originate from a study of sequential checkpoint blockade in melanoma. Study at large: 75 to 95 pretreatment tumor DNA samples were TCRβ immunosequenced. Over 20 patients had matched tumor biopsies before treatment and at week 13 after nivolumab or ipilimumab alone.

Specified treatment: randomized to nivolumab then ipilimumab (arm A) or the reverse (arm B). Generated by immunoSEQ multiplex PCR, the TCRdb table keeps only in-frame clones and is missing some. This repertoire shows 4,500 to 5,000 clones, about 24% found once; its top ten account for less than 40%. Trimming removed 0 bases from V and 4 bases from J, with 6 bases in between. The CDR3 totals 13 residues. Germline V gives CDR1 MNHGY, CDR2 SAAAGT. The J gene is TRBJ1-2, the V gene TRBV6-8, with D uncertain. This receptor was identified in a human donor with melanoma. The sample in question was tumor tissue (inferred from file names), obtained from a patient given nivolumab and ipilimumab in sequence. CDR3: CASSYSMGYGYTF. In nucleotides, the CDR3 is TGTGCCAGCAGTTACTCGATGGGCTATGGCTACACCTTC.